This entry describes one T cell receptor beta chain. Its antigen is unidentified. TCRdb keeps only in-frame clones here, not all; method: immunoSEQ multiplex PCR. The sample holds about 690,000 clones, roughly 87% seen once. This entry belongs to a study of shared clonotypes between healthy human individuals. Study outcomes and limitations: In a handful of donors, about 5% of naive CD4 clonotypes appeared in common. Memory subsets had estimated richness that was generally smaller than that of naive subsets.

The healthy adult donors were HIV-negative and reported no recent acute infections or vaccinations. Together with CD45RO+ cells, CCR7-negative CD45RA+ TemRA cells were included in CD8 memory. Sample: memory CD8+ T cells from PBMCs. Regarding subset: CD45RO+ cells pooled with CCR7-negative TemRA cells. This sequence originates from a man younger than 35 in good health. Some clones in this sample may be carry-over from other donors' samples.

The CDR3 is CASSRRQGTFTEAFF. In DNA form, the CDR3 reads TGTGCCAGCAGCCGGAGACAGGGAACTTTCACTGAAGCTTTCTTT. V gene TRBV7-9 combines with J gene TRBJ1-1, with TRBD1 matching over 7 bases. Germline CDR1 reads SEHNR; CDR2 reads FQNEAQ (reference sequence). CDR3 length equals 15 residues. J lost 4 bases, V lost 5 bases, and 10 bases had no gene match.